The clone carrying this TCR beta chain has only one observation. This record comes from a study of blood T cell repertoires in COVID-19. Study-level information: Samples taken during acute and convalescent COVID-19 were collected in the United States, Italy and Spain.

Per the authors' pipeline: Using reference gene primer amplification, nucleated cell counts were estimated. Sequencing used immunoSEQ multiplex PCR; TCRdb keeps in-frame clones, though not all of them. D and trimming come from the DNA, and the V and J calls and clone size come from that table. The sample includes roughly 60,000 clones, approximately 86% seen only once; the top ten take roughly 1%. The CDR3 extends over 14 amino acids. V was clipped by 1 base and J by 5 bases, with 9 bases between them. The germline V gene has CDR1 LNHNV and CDR2 YYDKDF (reference sequence). The receptor was isolated from a man aged 65-85 years with acute or convalescent COVID-19. Sequenced input: peripheral blood. The gene calls are TRBV15 and TRBJ2-1; D is undetermined. The CDR3 here is CATSRVGLDNEQFF. The CDR3 nucleotides read TGTGCCACCAGCAGAGTCGGCCTAGACAATGAGCAGTTCTTC.